Shown below are 24 T cell receptor beta chains from a single sample sequenced in a study of blood T cell repertoires in COVID-19. Generated by immunoSEQ multiplex PCR, the TCRdb table keeps only in-frame clones and is missing some. The table lists about 55,000 clones, about nine tenths of them singletons. The sequenced sample consisted of peripheral blood. These receptors were taken from a man aged 35 to 55 with acute or convalescent COVID-19.

The chain has TRBV4-3 and TRBJ1-2; 8 bases map to TRBD1. In germline, CDR1 is LGHNA, CDR2 YSLEER. V trimming: 1 base; J trimming: 6 bases; junction bases outside the gene matches: 4. The CDR3 runs to 14 residues. The chain's CDR3 is CASSQGNRGDGYTF. CDR3 sequence (DNA): TGCGCCAGCAGCCAAGGGAACAGGGGGGATGGCTACACCTTC.

V gene TRBV5-1 combines with J gene TRBJ1-1; 8 bases are a match to TRBD1. Germline V gives CDR1 SGHRS, CDR2 YFSETQ. The CDR3 loop spans 12 amino acids. V shed 4 bases and J 7 bases; nucleotides not matched to a gene: 3. The CDR3 nucleotides read TGCGCCAGCAGCCCTGGGACAGGTGAAGCTTTCTTT. As protein: CASSPGTGEAFF. Full variable domain (rest looked up from reference TRBV5-1 and TRBJ1-1): KAGVTQTPRYLIKTRGQQVTLSCSPISGHRSVSWYQQTPGQGLQFLFEYFSETQRNKGNFPGRFSGRQFSNSRSEMNVSTLELGDSALYLCASSPGTGEAFFGQGTRLTVV.

The chain joins TRBV11-2 to TRBJ2-1; a weak D match, TRBD2 (6 bases). V was clipped by 3 bases and J by 7 bases, with 16 bases between them. Germline V gene lookup returns CDR1 SGHAT and CDR2 FQNNGV. CDR3 length: 15 residues. Written as DNA, the CDR3 is TGTGCCAGCAGCTTTTCCGGGACTGAAAATAATGAGCAGTTCTTC. It yields the protein CASSFSGTENNEQFF.

The chain links TRBV7-9 to TRBJ1-2; 8 bases match TRBD1. Losses at the gene ends were 8 bases for V and 1 base for J; bases not matched to a gene: 3. Germline lookup yields CDR1 SEHNR and CDR2 FQNEAQ (reference sequence). The CDR3 has 13 residues. The CDR3 DNA follows: TGTGCCAGCTGGACAGGGCGTAACTATGGCTACACCTTC. Its protein is CASWTGRNYGYTF.

The rearrangement uses TRBV4-2 and TRBJ1-2; 11 bases line up with TRBD1. The V and J ends lost 1 base and 7 bases, in that order; junction bases with no gene match: 5. The CDR3 extends over 15 amino acids. Germline lookup yields CDR1 LGHNA and CDR2 YNFKEQ. The CDR3 DNA sequence: TGTGCCAGCAGCCAAGGAGGGACAGGGGGAATTGGCTACACCTTC. Its protein is CASSQGGTGGIGYTF.

The J gene is TRBJ1-4, the V gene TRBV7-9, with 7 bases matching TRBD1. Germline trimming cut 2 bases from V and 4 bases from J; bases unmatched to any gene: 1. This CDR3 has 14 amino acids. Germline CDR1 is SEHNR and CDR2 is FQNEAQ (reference sequence). The CDR3 region has the DNA TGTGCCAGCAGCTTAACAGGGGTTAATGAAAAACTGTTTTTT. It encodes CASSLTGVNEKLFF.

The chain uses TRBV14 and TRBJ1-6; D might be TRBD1 (5 bases). This CDR3 spans 13 amino acids. Germline values: CDR1 SGHDN, CDR2 FVKESK. The V end lost 0 bases, the J end lost 10 bases, and 7 bases lay between the germline ends. CDR3 region: CASSQEQGSPLHF. CDR3 sequence (DNA): TGTGCCAGCAGCCAAGAGCAGGGCTCACCCCTCCACTTT.

The J gene is TRBJ1-2, the V gene TRBV5-1; weak D call: TRBD1 (5 bases). This CDR3 comprises 14 residues. In germline, CDR1 is SGHRS, CDR2 YFSETQ. Deletions cut 4 bases from V and 0 bases from J, with 10 bases between. The CDR3 region is CASSPQASNYGYTF. In nucleotides, the CDR3 is TGCGCCAGCAGCCCACAGGCCTCTAACTATGGCTACACCTTC.

This clone showed up just once. The gene calls are TRBV3-1 (or the pseudogene TRBV3-2) and TRBJ1-2; no clear D. Germline assignment: CDR1 LGHDT and CDR2 YNNKEL (reference sequence). Trimming removed 4 bases at V and 7 bases at J, with 13 bases between. The CDR3 runs to 13 residues. In DNA, the CDR3 is TGTGCCAGCAGCCCTAGGATGAACGGTGGCTACACCTTC. Its translation: CASSPRMNGGYTF.

This sequence joins TRBV5-5 and TRBJ2-3; TRBD2 might be the D (7 bases). This CDR3 region has 17 residues. V was shortened by 3 bases and J by 0 bases, with 17 bases between the two germline ends. Germline V gene sequence: CDR1 SGHKS, CDR2 YYEKEE (reference sequence). The CDR3: CASSSPPGGPSTDTQYF. As DNA, the CDR3 is TGTGCCAGCAGCTCTCCTCCGGGGGGCCCTAGCACAGATACGCAGTATTTT.

The rearrangement uses TRBV29-1 and TRBJ2-1; no firm D call. In germline, CDR1 is SQVTM, CDR2 ANQGSEA. The ends were cut back, 2 bases at V and 3 bases at J, with 2 bases in the middle. The CDR3 loop spans 11 amino acids. In DNA, the CDR3 is TGCAGCGTTGAACACTACAATGAGCAGTTCTTC. Protein sequence: CSVEHYNEQFF.

The gene calls are TRBV3-1 (or the pseudogene TRBV3-2) and TRBJ1-1; the D gene is possibly TRBD1 (5 bases). The ends were cut back, 3 bases at V and 0 bases at J, with 5 bases in the middle. This CDR3 region has 13 residues. The germline V gene encodes CDR1 LGHDT and CDR2 YNNKEL (reference sequence). As DNA, the CDR3 is TGTGCCAGCAGCCAGGGGCTGAACACTGAAGCTTTCTTT. Residues: CASSQGLNTEAFF.

This chain joins TRBV7-9 and TRBJ1-1; 8 bases are a match to TRBD1. The CDR3 consists of 17 residues. Germline V gene data show CDR1 as SEHNR and CDR2 as FQNEAQ (reference sequence). The trim removed 5 bases at V and 3 bases at J, leaving 14 bases unmatched. CDR3 sequence: CASSPQIDRGGDTEAFF. In DNA, the CDR3 is TGTGCCAGCAGCCCACAGATTGACAGGGGAGGGGACACTGAAGCTTTCTTT.

V gene TRBV2 combines with J gene TRBJ2-2; D is unresolved. Trimming left V 0 bases short and J 3 bases short, with 5 bases between. Germline CDR1 is SNHLY and CDR2 is FYNNEI. This CDR3 is 14 amino acids long. CDR3 DNA: TGTGCCAGCAGTGAAGCCCGCGACACCGGGGAGCTGTTTTTT. Its translation: CASSEARDTGELFF.

The gene calls are TRBV3-1 (or the pseudogene TRBV3-2) and TRBJ1-6; tentatively, D is TRBD1 (6 bases). The CDR3 consists of 13 residues. CDR1 and CDR2 from the germline V gene are LGHDT and YNNKEL (reference sequence). The V end lost 6 bases, the J end lost 9 bases, and 12 bases lay between the germline ends. CDR3: CASRGQQPSPLHF. The DNA for the CDR3 is TGTGCCAGCAGGGGACAACAACCTTCACCCCTCCACTTT.

CDR3: CASSDPRANSPLHF. The CDR3 region has the DNA TGTGCCAGCAGTGACCCCAGGGCCAATTCACCCCTCCACTTT. V is TRBV25-1 and J is TRBJ1-6, with TRBD1 as a possible D gene (5 bases). CDR3 size: 14 residues. The V end was cut by 3 bases, the J end by 7 bases, with 10 bases between. CDR1 and CDR2 (germline): MGHDK, SYGVNS.

In this sample, this clone turned up once. The chain joins TRBV28 to TRBJ1-2; D unresolved. The V end was cut by 8 bases, the J end by 7 bases, with 17 bases between. The CDR3 runs 13 residues. Germline lookup yields CDR1 MDHEN and CDR2 SYDVKM. This CDR3 reads CASAGESTGGYTF. As DNA, the CDR3 is TGTGCCAGCGCCGGGGAATCAACTGGTGGCTACACCTTC.

V usage is TRBV29-1 and J usage is TRBJ1-4; possible D gene TRBD1, 5 bases. V lost 4 bases and J 6 bases, leaving 15 bases between the germline ends. CDR3 length: 14 residues. CDR1 is SQVTM, CDR2 ANQGSEA, per germline. The DNA for the CDR3 is TGCAGCGTTGGAGATGGGGCTGGGGATGAAAAACTGTTTTTT. It codes for CSVGDGAGDEKLFF.

The genes are TRBV6-2 or TRBV6-3 and TRBJ2-3; the match to TRBD1 covers 8 bases. CDR3 length: 15 amino acids. CDR1 and CDR2 (germline): MNHEY, SVGEGT. The trim removed 6 bases at V and 3 bases at J, leaving 8 bases unmatched. The CDR3 nucleotides are TGTGCCAGCAGCCCCAGCCAGGGGGCAACAGATACGCAGTATTTT. It is translated as CASSPSQGATDTQYF.

In this sample, this clone turned up once. CDR3 protein: CATRAPGGEQYF. CDR3 DNA sequence: TGTGCCACCAGAGCCCCGGGTGGCGAGCAGTACTTC. The chain employs TRBV24-1 and TRBJ2-7; no clear D. The germline V gene encodes CDR1 KGHDR and CDR2 SFDVKD. V was shortened by 7 bases and J by 6 bases, with 12 bases between the two germline ends. The CDR3 covers 12 residues.

The V call is TRBV5-6, the J call TRBJ1-2; unclear D gene. V lost 3 bases and J 3 bases, leaving 18 bases between the germline ends. Germline values: CDR1 SGHDT, CDR2 YYEEEE. The CDR3 is 16 residues long. CDR3 nucleotides: TGTGCCAGCAGCTCCCTCCCCTCCGGGGTAGACTATGGCTACACCTTC. It codes for CASSSLPSGVDYGYTF.

The chain uses TRBV28 and TRBJ1-2, with 8 bases that match TRBD1. This CDR3 region has 14 residues. Losses at the gene ends were 2 bases for V and 3 bases for J; bases not matched to a gene: 2. Germline V CDR1 and CDR2: MDHEN, SYDVKM. The CDR3 nucleotides read TGTGCCAGCAGTTTAGTGGACAGGGACTATGGCTACACCTTC. This translates into CASSLVDRDYGYTF.

The CDR3 bases are TGTGCCAGCATGATGGTACCGGAGGGCAATCAGCCCCAGCATTTT. It specifies CASMMVPEGNQPQHF. This sequence joins TRBV21-1 and TRBJ1-5. TRBV21-1 constitutes a pseudogene. The CDR3 consists of 15 residues.

The chain joins TRBV12-5 to TRBJ2-1; 9 nucleotides match TRBD2. Germline V gives CDR1 LGHNT, CDR2 FRNRAP. The length of the CDR3 is 14 residues. J gave up 5 bases and V 7 bases, and 6 bases lay outside the gene matches. The CDR3: CASAPAGGHNEQFF. The CDR3 DNA is TGTGCTAGTGCCCCAGCGGGAGGCCACAATGAGCAGTTCTTC.